This T cell receptor beta chain was obtained from a study of cytomegalovirus exposure and HLA in healthy donors. Study results and caveats: The likely explanation for a cluster of highly shared sequence variants was sequencing artifact. There were over 150 TCR beta chains listed as cytomegalovirus-associated. Testing in vitro showed a few CMV-associated chains specific for CMV antigens.

Nominal health characterized the donors when sampled, though unrecorded immune exposures were likely. PCR employed 60 Vbeta and 13 Jbeta primers. Clones were read by immunoSEQ multiplex PCR, and TCRdb kept only the in-frame ones, dropping some. Of fewer than 200,000 clones listed, around 77% are singletons. Worth noting for this clone: Its specificity is not known.

V was clipped by 2 bases and J by 0 bases; unmatched bases: 8. The CDR3 contains 17 residues. Germline V gene sequence: CDR1 SGHNT, CDR2 YYREEE (reference sequence). Input material: PBMCs. The sequence was collected from a man aged 55-75 years in good health and CMV-seronegative. The chain employs TRBV5-4 and TRBJ1-2; 9 bases are a match to TRBD1. CDR3 in amino acids: CASSLGDRDPSNYGYTF. The DNA for the CDR3 is TGTGCCAGCAGCTTAGGGGACAGGGATCCCTCTAACTATGGCTACACCTTC.